The entry that follows covers one T cell receptor (beta chain) sequence. The antigen is not known. Prior autoimmune disease or systemic immunosuppression barred patients. The data belong to a study of OX40 agonist ivuxolimab in advanced cancers. Study in general: Eligibility rules accepted prior anti-PD-1, anti-PD-L1 or anti-CTLA-4 therapy, and roughly 40% had some.

This table comes from immunoSEQ multiplex PCR, and its TCRdb copy is limited to in-frame clones, with some not included. The repertoire has 20,000 to 30,000 clones, approximately 70% of them found once; the top ten carry around 19%. Points from the study as a whole: Some patients who did not respond also had low normalized T-cell clonal expansion. More expanded clones were found, on average, in CD8+ than in CD4+ T cells.

Between the trimmed V and J ends, which lost 11 bases and 4 bases, there was a span of 11 bases. This CDR3 comprises 11 residues. Germline V lookup: CDR1 MNHEY, CDR2 SVGAGI. The chain has TRBV6-5 and TRBJ2-5; no definite D call. This clonotype was obtained from an adult with an advanced solid tumor such as melanoma, head and neck, liver or kidney cancer. The starting material was CD4+ or CD8+ T cells sorted from blood, obtained in a trial of the OX40 agonist ivuxolimab. CDR3 region: CAADAGETQYF. In DNA, the CDR3 is TGTGCCGCCGACGCAGGAGAGACCCAGTACTTC.